The TCR beta chain described here comes from a study of blood T cell repertoires in COVID-19. In the study overall: PBMCs, B-cell-depleted T cells, or T cells provided the cDNA or gDNA that made up the material.

Per germline, CDR1 SNHLY and CDR2 FYNNEI. This CDR3 is 14 amino acids long. V was pared by 2 bases and J by 4 bases, with 8 bases between. Study processing details: Estimation of nucleated cell counts was performed using reference gene primer amplification. The protocol was immunoSEQ multiplex PCR, while the TCRdb copy is restricted to in-frame clones and leaves out a portion. The DNA gave D and trimming, while V, J and clone size come from that table. The profile shows 70,000 to 90,000 clones, 74% of them singletons. J is TRBJ2-2 and V is TRBV2, with a possible D match to TRBD2 (5 bases). Input material: peripheral blood. This clonotype was obtained from a human donor with acute or convalescent COVID-19. The donor label of this sample is uncertain. The CDR3 here is CASSEIAITGELFF. In nucleotides, the CDR3 is TGTGCCAGCAGTGAAATAGCGATCACCGGGGAGCTGTTTTTT. Combining the CDR3 with reference TRBV2 and TRBJ2-2 gives the whole variable domain EPEVTQTPSHQVTQMGQEVILRCVPISNHLYFYWYRQILGQKVEFLVSFYNNEISEKSEIFDDQFSVERPDGSNFTLKIRSTKLEDSAMYFCASSEIAITGELFFGEGSRLTVL.